The sequence of this T cell receptor beta chain was determined in a study of T cell responses to AZD1222 COVID-19 vaccine. Study information: Second doses at about 4 or about 12 weeks were pooled.

The CDR3 runs to 13 residues. Trimming removed 3 bases from V and 2 bases from J, with 7 bases in between. Overall study results and limits: At baseline, seropositivity was found in only a handful of AZD1222 recipients. Vaccine-associated CD4 TCRs spanned spike, dominant at 160-218 and 743-854. The sample set comprised mostly white British donors with more females, and clonal diversity was possibly underestimated.

The data were produced by immunoSEQ multiplex PCR, yet TCRdb's version contains in-frame clones alone and is incomplete. The repertoire holds just over 95,000 clones, with about 89% as singletons. This clone was counted a few times. The antigen is unknown. The chain links TRBV12-3 or TRBV12-4 to TRBJ1-1, with a weak D call TRBD1 (6 bases). The TCR originated in an adult in good health. Here the sequenced sample was peripheral blood, taken on day 0 of AZD1222 vaccination. Here the CDR3 reads CASSFRGNTEAFF. The CDR3 DNA is TGTGCCAGCAGTTTCAGGGGAAACACTGAAGCTTTCTTT.